This T cell receptor (beta chain) emerged from a study of blood T cell repertoires in COVID-19 (dated by TCRdb to 2020 to 2021). Regarding the study in general: Samples from collaborators originated in the United States, Italy and Spain and spanned both the acute and convalescent phases of COVID-19. The samples were drawn from two sources: the first 160 participants of the ongoing ImmuneRACE study, and 1,254 subjects contributed by 6 global collaborators. The repertoires were released in a freely available public database intended as a resource for research on the immune response to SARS-CoV-2. A de-identified subject ID, COVID-19 status, age in years and sex were almost always included in the sample metadata. Where available, HLA class I and class II types were obtained from metadata supplied by the sample provider rather than from assay-based typing. The dataset comprised deeply sampled blood TCRbeta repertoires from subjects exposed to, actively infected with, or recovered from COVID-19. The prospective study material was composed of cDNA or gDNA derived from T cells, B-cell-depleted T cells, or PBMCs.

Points the paper makes about the study in general: The quantity of clinical and demographic metadata differed by source and by participant and was supplied without curation.

Points on this clone: Which antigen it targets is not known. No base quality values were provided; no much bigger clone lies one nucleotide off.

TCRbeta CDR3 regions were amplified from genomic DNA by means of the immunoSEQ Assay, a bias-controlled multiplex PCR. In the original analysis: Nucleated cell counts per sample were estimated from amplification of reference gene primers within the assay. To quantify the absolute abundance of each unique TCRbeta CDR3 rearrangement, sequence reads were collapsed and filtered. For each sample, productive Simpson clonality was calculated by taking the square root of Simpson's diversity index across productive rearrangements. TCRdb carries this immuneACCESS record with in-frame sequences only. Its versions omit some clonotypes, under half of them owing to an unresolved V gene in the studies checked, with the rest unexplained. That table furnishes V, J and clone size, whereas the DNA furnished D and trimming. This sample is represented by 250,000 to 300,000 clones; over 75% of them were singletons. Roughly 11% of the sample is in the top ten clones.

The collaborating institutions used their own protocols to collect whole blood in K2EDTA tubes. Collaborator samples were shipped for TCRbeta analysis as frozen whole blood, isolated PBMCs, or DNA extracted from either sample type. The specimen sequenced was peripheral blood. This clonotype originated in an older woman with acute or convalescent COVID-19.

CDR3 protein: CASSAGTSGDIQETQYF. The nucleotides are TGTGCCAGCAGCGCGGGGACTAGCGGGGACATCCAAGAGACCCAGTACTTC. The rearrangement combines TRBV9 with TRBJ2-5, with 13 bases in between that match TRBD2. The CDR3 has 17 amino acids, counting the end cysteine and phenylalanine. CDR3 DNA only is kept here, 51 bases in frame from base 1. Here V drops 3 bases and J drops 1 base, and the junction holds 6 bases not matched to any gene. For CDR1 and CDR2, the germline V gene lists SGDLS and YYNGEE.